This T cell receptor beta chain emerged from a study of blood T cell repertoires in COVID-19. Turning to the study itself: T cells, B-cell-depleted T cells, or PBMCs provided the cDNA or gDNA that served as material.

Those who participated ranged in age from roughly 18 to 100 years and resided in about two dozen US areas. Per the original data handling: Nucleated cell number was recorded as an estimate derived from reference gene primer amplification. Sequencing was performed with immunoSEQ multiplex PCR; in TCRdb, only in-frame clones are kept and a portion is missing. Clone size and the V and J calls come from that table; the DNA yielded D and trimming. In the table there are fewer than 200,000 clones, roughly 84% of which are singletons. The TCR comes from a woman aged 25 to 39 who had been exposed to COVID-19. What was sequenced was PBMCs or T cells enriched from blood (not recorded which).

The CDR3 bases are TGTGCCAGCAGCCACCGGGCCACAGGGCGCCGGTCCGAGCAGTACTTC. Its translation: CASSHRATGRRSEQYF. This chain connects TRBV6-2 or TRBV6-3 to TRBJ2-7; possible D gene TRBD1, 6 bases. The V end was cut by 6 bases, the J end by 6 bases, with 24 bases between. Per germline, CDR1 MNHEY and CDR2 SVGEGT. This CDR3 has 16 amino acids.